This TCR beta chain was recorded in a study of naive and memory T cell subsets. Whole-study results and caveats: Over 90% of naive TCR sequences appeared only once, unlike memory subsets.

The CDR3 contains 12 residues. V was trimmed by 5 bases and J by 2 bases, leaving 7 bases between them. Per the germline V gene, CDR1 is SQVTM and CDR2 is ANQGSEA. This clonotype was seen at least ten times. Its antigen is undetermined. Two oligonucleotides, mixed equimolar, formed the beta constant-region primer covering TRBC1 and TRBC2. TCRdb re-called the UMI-ligation and nested PCR reads with MiXCR, one entry per CDR3 protein. The sample carries about 85,000 distinct CDR3 sequences, about 12% recorded once. The sample consisted of central memory CD4+ T cells from blood. The gene calls are TRBV29-1 and TRBJ1-5; D unresolved. The origin of this receptor is a human donor in good health. CDR3 protein: CSVQRGNQPQHF. Here the CDR3 DNA reads TGCAGCGTTCAACGGGGCAATCAGCCCCAGCATTTT.